Each of the 30 T cell receptor beta chains below was sequenced from the same sample in a study of regulatory T cells in long-lasting Graves disease. In building TCR beta libraries, iRepertoire HTBI primers were used together with Arm-PCR of CDR3 regions. MiXCR, applied by TCRdb to the multiplex PCR reads, yields one record per CDR3 protein. Of about 460,000 distinct CDR3 sequences listed, 12% to 15% are singletons. Time point described: newly diagnosed GD, antithyroid drugs for less than 3 months. Extracted RNA from PBMCs served as the source of the TCR library. This sample also appeared in a second study, on T cells in Graves' hyperthyroidism and ophthalmopathy.

The source material was peripheral blood mononuclear cells (PBMCs), sampled at new diagnosis, from a patient treated with antithyroid drugs. Receptors were obtained from a woman in her fifties or sixties with Graves disease.

As for this clonotype: Likely a read error: the CDR3 ends without its conserved phenylalanine or tryptophan. This chain uses TRBV30 with TRBJ2-1, with D perhaps matching TRBD2 (6 bases). The V and J ends lost 5 bases and 0 bases respectively, with 14 bases between them. CDR3 size: 15 residues. Germline CDR1 reads GTSNPN; CDR2 reads SVGIG (reference sequence). CDR3 region: CAWGDSRSSYNEQFL. The CDR3 coding sequence is TGTGCCTGGGGGGACTCCAGGAGCTCCTACAATGAGCAGTTCCTC.

The genes are TRBV7-2 and TRBJ2-7; the match to TRBD2 covers 11 bases. The V gene's germline CDR1 is SGHTA and CDR2 FQGNSA. V lost 0 bases, J lost 2 bases, and 3 bases stayed unmatched. This CDR3 spans 16 amino acids. CDR3 DNA sequence: TGTGCCAGCAGCTTAGCCGGGACTAGCGGAGCCTACGAGCAGTACTTC. Protein product: CASSLAGTSGAYEQYF.

The sample holds many counts of this clonotype. The genes are TRBV28 and TRBJ2-7; 7 bases are a match to TRBD2. The CDR3 extends over 15 amino acids. Per germline, CDR1 MDHEN and CDR2 SYDVKM. Trimming cost V 3 bases and J 3 bases; bases outside gene matches: 8. CDR3 protein: CASSFRDYPYYEQYF. CDR3 nucleotides: TGTGCCAGCAGTTTCCGGGACTACCCTTACTACGAGCAGTACTTC.

This rearrangement joins TRBV5-6 to TRBJ1-3; D is perhaps TRBD1 (5 bases). CDR1 is SGHDT and CDR2 is YYEEEE in the germline V gene. This CDR3 has 16 residues. Trimming removed 1 base from V and 0 bases from J, with 11 bases in between. For the CDR3, the DNA is TGTGCCAGCAGCTTGAGGGCAGGGCCCTCTGGAAACACCATATATTTT. This codes for CASSLRAGPSGNTIYF.

The rearrangement uses TRBV2 and TRBJ2-2; 7 nucleotides line up with TRBD1. In germline, CDR1 is SNHLY, CDR2 FYNNEI. Trimming at V came to 3 bases and at J to 4 bases, leaving 8 bases not matched to a gene. The CDR3 consists of 16 residues. CDR3 nucleotides: TGTGCCAGCAGTGATCTAAGACAGGGTGTCACCGGGGAGCTGTTTTTT. Residues: CASSDLRQGVTGELFF. The complete variable domain, with remaining parts taken from reference TRBV2 and TRBJ2-2, reads EPEVTQTPSHQVTQMGQEVILRCVPISNHLYFYWYRQILGQKVEFLVSFYNNEISEKSEIFDDQFSVERPDGSNFTLKIRSTKLEDSAMYFCASSDLRQGVTGELFFGEGSRLTVL.

This clonotype was seen at least ten times. The chain is built from TRBV28 and TRBJ2-3; D gene ambiguous. Germline CDR1 reads MDHEN; CDR2 reads SYDVKM. The CDR3 loop spans 13 amino acids. V dropped 10 bases and J dropped 2 bases, with 13 bases sitting between them. CDR3 residues: CATDGSSTDTQYF. CDR3 DNA sequence: TGTGCCACCGACGGGTCGTCCACAGATACGCAGTATTTT.

The V call is TRBV6-1, the J call TRBJ2-7, with a tentative D call TRBD1 (6 bases). V lost 7 bases to trimming and J lost 1 base, with 14 bases between them. CDR3 size: 14 residues. CDR1 and CDR2 (germline): MNHNS, SASEGT. CDR3 in amino acids: CASMAGTQSYEQYF. The CDR3 bases are TGTGCCAGCATGGCCGGGACACAATCCTACGAGCAGTACTTC.

This clonotype was counted ten times or more. The chain employs TRBV7-9 and TRBJ2-5; 7 positions agree with TRBD2. V trimming: 4 bases; J trimming: 2 bases; junction bases outside the gene matches: 13. CDR1 is SEHNR, CDR2 FQNEAQ, per germline (reference sequence). This CDR3 comprises 17 residues. CDR3 nucleotides: TGTGCCAGCAGCTCAGGTCTCCTAGCGGCCCTACAAGAGACCCAGTACTTC. Its protein is CASSSGLLAALQETQYF.

This clonotype was recorded many times. This rearrangement joins TRBV2 to TRBJ2-7, with D hard to call. The CDR3 covers 15 residues. CDR1 is SNHLY, CDR2 FYNNEI, per germline. V shed 3 bases and J shed 0 bases, with 12 bases lying between them. This chain's CDR3 is CASSDSGVLSYEQYF. The CDR3 DNA reads TGTGCCAGCAGTGATTCAGGAGTTCTCTCCTACGAGCAGTACTTC.

This clonotype was observed many times. The V call is TRBV12-3 or TRBV12-4, the J call TRBJ1-5; 7 bases match TRBD1. V was clipped by 5 bases and J by 4 bases; unmatched bases: 5. The CDR3 length is 14 residues. CDR3 amino acids: CASSPQQGNQPQHF. As DNA, the CDR3 is TGTGCCAGCAGTCCACAACAGGGGAATCAGCCCCAGCATTTT.

In this sample, this clonotype turned up many times. This chain connects TRBV12-3 or TRBV12-4 to TRBJ1-1, with D maybe TRBD1 (5 bases). Deletions cut 4 bases from V and 6 bases from J, with 15 bases between. The CDR3 loop spans 14 amino acids. CDR3 sequence reads: CASSYPQASAEAFF. The CDR3 DNA reads TGTGCCAGCAGTTACCCACAGGCGAGCGCTGAAGCTTTCTTT.

The CDR3, as DNA: TGTGCCATCAGTGTGGGCCGGAACTCCTACAATGAGCAGTTCTTC. This encodes CAISVGRNSYNEQFF. The rearrangement links TRBV10-3 to TRBJ2-1; D remains ambiguous. The CDR3 runs to 15 residues. Between the trimmed V and J ends, which lost 4 bases and 0 bases, there was a span of 10 bases. The germline CDR1 and CDR2 sequences are ENHRY and SYGVKD.

This clonotype was observed at least ten times. This rearrangement joins TRBV7-6 to TRBJ2-7, with 8 bases identical to TRBD2. Germline V gene lookup returns CDR1 SGHVS and CDR2 FNYEAQ. The J segment lost 7 bases and the V segment lost 6 bases, leaving 8 bases of the junction unmatched. This CDR3 comprises 13 residues. CDR3 sequence reads: CASSFSGKSEQYF. The DNA for the CDR3 is TGTGCCAGCAGTTTTAGCGGGAAAAGTGAGCAGTACTTC.

This clonotype was counted at least ten times. DNA of the CDR3: TGTGCCAGCAGTTTCTACGGACTAGCATCTTCCTACGAGCAGTACTTC. Translating it yields CASSFYGLASSYEQYF. V usage is TRBV12-3 or TRBV12-4 and J usage is TRBJ2-7; 8 bases map to TRBD2. The CDR3 runs to 16 residues. Germline trimming cut 3 bases from V and 1 base from J; bases unmatched to any gene: 8.

This chain joins TRBV20-1 and TRBJ2-2; D may be TRBD1 or TRBD2 (5 bases each). The CDR3 covers 14 residues. The germline V and J ends were trimmed by 3 bases and 2 bases, with 10 bases remaining between them. In germline, CDR1 is DFQATT, CDR2 SNEGSKA (reference sequence). The CDR3 is CSASRESNTGELFF. Here the CDR3 DNA reads TGCAGTGCTAGCAGGGAGTCCAACACCGGGGAGCTGTTTTTT.

This clonotype showed up many times. The J gene is TRBJ2-5, the V gene TRBV20-1; D remains unclear. V dropped 7 bases and J dropped 4 bases, with 19 bases sitting between them. Looked up from germline, CDR1 is DFQATT and CDR2 is SNEGSKA (reference sequence). The CDR3 runs to 14 residues. The CDR3 DNA reads TGCAGTGTTTCGATGGCTAACCCGGGAGAGACCCAGTACTTC. It translates to CSVSMANPGETQYF.

This clonotype showed up many times. The V and J genes are TRBV11-2 and TRBJ2-2, with D possibly matching TRBD1 (5 bases). CDR3 length: 14 amino acids. V lost 3 bases and J 4 bases, leaving 9 bases between the germline ends. Per germline, CDR1 SGHAT and CDR2 FQNNGV. CDR3: CASSFLQATGELFF. As DNA, the CDR3 is TGTGCCAGCAGCTTTTTACAGGCCACCGGGGAGCTGTTTTTT.

There are a few counts of this clonotype. This chain joins TRBV9 and TRBJ2-2, with TRBD2 matching 8 bases. From germline, CDR1 is SGDLS and CDR2 YYNGEE. The ends lost 2 bases at V and 5 bases at J; junction bases unmatched: 17. The CDR3 is 19 amino acids. The CDR3 nucleotides are TGTGCCAGCAGCGTCCTGGTAACAGCGGGAGCATCACATACCGGGGAGCTGTTTTTT. The encoded protein is CASSVLVTAGASHTGELFF.

The V gene is TRBV13, the J gene TRBJ2-3; perhaps TRBD1 as D (5 bases). The DNA end is a closer match to TRBJ2-5, so the J assignment may be wrong. Looked up from germline, CDR1 is PRHDT and CDR2 is FYEKMQ (reference sequence). This CDR3 contains 14 residues. The CDR3 loop reads CASSLRRVRETQYF. The CDR3 DNA sequence: TGTGCCAGCAGCTTACGCAGGGTTCGAGAGACCCAGTACTTC.

This clonotype was found a few times. The chain recombines TRBV10-3 with TRBJ2-7, with D unclear. The germline gives CDR1 ENHRY, CDR2 SYGVKD. V was clipped by 0 bases and J by 12 bases, with 15 bases between them. CDR3 size: 13 residues. The CDR3 nucleotides are TGTGCCATCAGTGAGTCGCCGGCAGCGCCAGGGTACTTC. Its protein is CAISESPAAPGYF.

Ten or more counts support this clonotype. This sequence joins TRBV7-9 and TRBJ2-5; 11 bases map to TRBD2. Germline loops: CDR1 SEHNR, CDR2 FQNEAQ (reference sequence). The CDR3 is 15 residues long. With 6 bases clipped from V and 4 bases from J, the junction kept 7 bases outside the gene matches. As DNA, the CDR3 is TGTGCCAGCAGTTTGGCTGGGACTAGCGGAGAGACCCAGTACTTC. Translated, it gives CASSLAGTSGETQYF.

This clonotype was detected many times. The chain uses TRBV29-1 and TRBJ2-3; D remains ambiguous. The CDR3 has 12 residues. CDR1 is SQVTM, CDR2 ANQGSEA, per germline. The V end was cut by 2 bases, the J end by 3 bases, with 6 bases between. The CDR3 bases are TGCAGCGTTGAAAGTCAGACAGATACGCAGTATTTT. Its translation is CSVESQTDTQYF.

The sample holds many counts of this clonotype. This chain uses TRBV7-2 with TRBJ1-1; possible D gene TRBD1, 5 bases. CDR3 length: 15 amino acids. V gave up 1 base and J gave up 4 bases, with 13 bases separating them. CDR1 and CDR2 from the germline V gene are SGHTA and FQGNSA. The CDR3 DNA is TGTGCCAGCAGCTTAGTGGGGCAGTACAGCACTGAAGCTTTCTTT. It yields the protein CASSLVGQYSTEAFF.

CDR3 in DNA: TGTGCCAGCAGCCTGGGGGCCAGAAGAGCCGGCTCACCCCTCCACTTT. Amino acid sequence: CASSLGARRAGSPLHF. The chain carries TRBV9 and TRBJ1-6, with D maybe TRBD1 (6 bases). Trimming took off 4 bases at V and 10 bases at J, with 21 bases between the two ends. CDR1 is SGDLS, CDR2 YYNGEE, per germline. The CDR3 is made up of 16 amino acids.

About this clonotype: A read error may explain this, as a much larger clone is one base away. The chain recombines TRBV28 with TRBJ1-1; 8 nucleotides align to TRBD1. The CDR3 covers 17 residues. Looked up from germline, CDR1 is MDHEN and CDR2 is SYDVKM. J gave up 11 bases and V 2 bases, and 19 bases lay outside the gene matches. The CDR3 region is CASSLMRGTGRVLRAFF. The CDR3 region has the DNA TGTGCCAGCAGTTTAATGAGAGGGACAGGACGTGTCCTTCGGGCTTTCTTT. Looking up the rest from reference TRBV28 and TRBJ1-1 gives the full variable domain: DVKVTQSSRYLVKRTGEKVFLECVQDMDHENMFWYRQDPGLGLRLIYFSYDVKMKEKGDIPEGYSVSREKKERFSLILESASTNQTSMYLCASSLMRGTGRVLRAFFGQGTRLTVV.

This clonotype was seen repeatedly, ten times or more. V gene TRBV3-1 combines with J gene TRBJ2-7; D could derive from TRBD1 or TRBD2 (5 bases each). The CDR3 loop spans 15 amino acids. Trimming pared 0 bases from V and 0 bases from J, leaving 9 bases between. Germline CDR1 LGHDT, CDR2 YNNKEL (reference sequence). Here the CDR3 DNA reads TGTGCCAGCAGCCAAGATCTGGGGACCTCCTACGAGCAGTACTTC. Translating gives CASSQDLGTSYEQYF.

Many counts were recorded for this clonotype. At one of its ends the junction is not consistent with the germline gene, which may arise from a read error. This sequence joins TRBV3-1 and TRBJ2-1; possibly TRBD1 or TRBD2 for D (5 bases each). CDR1 is LGHDT and CDR2 is YNNKEL in the germline V gene (reference sequence). The CDR3 sequence is 12 residues long. CDR3 region: CASSRVTGARYF. CDR3 DNA: TGTGCCAGCAGCCGAGTAACCGGGGCTCGCTACTTC.

This clonotype was recorded many times. This chain links TRBV20-1 with TRBJ2-3, with 8 bases lining up with TRBD2. In germline, CDR1 is DFQATT, CDR2 SNEGSKA (reference sequence). This CDR3 has 13 amino acids. The J segment lost 5 bases and the V segment lost 3 bases, leaving 4 bases of the junction unmatched. The CDR3, as DNA: TGCAGTGCTAGCGGGAGGGCCAAAGATACGCAGTATTTT. This sequence encodes CSASGRAKDTQYF.

This clonotype was counted ten times or more. The chain uses TRBV14 and TRBJ2-1; the match to TRBD2 covers 7 bases. Trimming took 3 bases from V and 4 from J; bases not matched to a gene: 12. The CDR3 consists of 17 residues. Germline CDR1 reads SGHDN; CDR2 reads FVKESK. The CDR3 nucleotides read TGTGCCAGCAGCCATTTTGTCGGCGGGAGTTTTTACAATGAGCAGTTCTTC. This gives the protein CASSHFVGGSFYNEQFF.

This clonotype was detected a few times. The chain is built from TRBV29-1 and TRBJ2-3; D gene ambiguous. CDR3 length: 13 amino acids. Germline V lookup: CDR1 SQVTM, CDR2 ANQGSEA. Trimming stripped 0 bases from V and 6 bases from J, with 10 bases between. CDR3 nucleotide sequence: TGCAGCGTTGAAGAGGGTGCCAGGGATACGCAGTATTTT. Translating it yields CSVEEGARDTQYF.